These T cell receptor beta chains were read from a single sample in a study of cytomegalovirus exposure and HLA in healthy donors. TCRdb's copy holds only in-frame clones and misses some; the assay was immunoSEQ multiplex PCR. The table shows about 240,000 clones, with 85% to 90% occurring only once. Material for sequencing was PBMCs. Receptors originate from a man aged 18 to 29 in good health and CMV-seronegative. The CDR3 runs from the conserved cysteine through the conserved F or W. D genes are given only for firm matches. Where a row states a size, it is once, few, many or the class of an expanded clone; other rows omit it.

DNA,CDR3,J,D,size,V
TGTGCCAGCAGAGACGGGGGTTACGAGCAGTACTTC,CASRDGGYEQYF,TRBJ2-7,-,-,TRBV28
TGTGCCAGTAGTGTGAGGATTGGGGAGACCCAGTACTTC,CASSVRIGETQYF,TRBJ2-5,-,-,TRBV19
TGTGCCAGCATGAACAGGGCTCAGCCCCAGCATTTT,CASMNRAQPQHF,TRBJ1-5,-,-,TRBV2
TGTGCCTGGAGTGTATCGCCTAGCGGGATTGCGGAGACCCAGTACTTC,CAWSVSPSGIAETQYF,TRBJ2-5,TRBD2,-,TRBV30
TGTGCCAGCAGCTGGTCCGACAGGGGTGGCGAGACCCAGTACTTC,CASSWSDRGGETQYF,TRBJ2-5,-,few,TRBV21-1
TGCAGCGTTGAGGTCAGGGCGGATCAGCCCCAGCATTTT,CSVEVRADQPQHF,TRBJ1-5,-,-,TRBV29-1
TGTGCCTGGATGGGTAGAGGGCTGACCAACACTGAAGCTTTCTTT,CAWMGRGLTNTEAFF,TRBJ1-1,-,-,TRBV30
TGTGCCAGCAGCTCGGACAGGGTAGGCGATACGCAGTATTTT,CASSSDRVGDTQYF,TRBJ2-3,TRBD1,-,TRBV13
TGTGCCAGCAGCTTAGAGCCCGGGACTAGGTGGGAGACCCAGTACTTC,CASSLEPGTRWETQYF,TRBJ2-5,TRBD2,-,TRBV7-2
TGTGCCAGCACCACTAGCGGCACAGATACGCAGTATTTT,CASTTSGTDTQYF,TRBJ2-3,TRBD2,-,TRBV2
TGTGCCAGCAGTTACTCGACAGCTAACTACGAGCAGTACTTC,CASSYSTANYEQYF,TRBJ2-7,-,-,TRBV6-5
TGCGCCAGCAGCCAAGGGGACAGGGGCCAAGAGACCCAGTACTTC,CASSQGDRGQETQYF,TRBJ2-5,TRBD1,-,TRBV4-1
TGCGCCAGCAGCCAAGAGGGACAGGGTGTTTCTGGGGCCAACGTCCTGACTTTC,CASSQEGQGVSGANVLTF,TRBJ2-6,TRBD1,-,TRBV4-3
TGTGCCAGCAGCTTGAGTCTAGCGGGAGCCTTGTACGAGCAGTACTTC,CASSLSLAGALYEQYF,TRBJ2-7,TRBD2,-,TRBV7-6
TGCAGCGTTGAGACGGGGTTAAACATTCAGTACTTC,CSVETGLNIQYF,TRBJ2-4,-,few,TRBV29-1
TGTGCCAGCAGCTTAGGGACAGGGGGCGGAGAGAACACCGGGGAGCTGTTTTTT,CASSLGTGGGENTGELFF,TRBJ2-2,TRBD1,-,TRBV7-6
TGTGCCAGCAGTTGGGGTCCCGGGACAGGGACCATTCAGTACTTC,CASSWGPGTGTIQYF,TRBJ2-4,TRBD1,-,TRBV27
TGTGCCAGTTTCGGACCTGGGCAGGGCACCGGGGAGCTGTTTTTT,CASFGPGQGTGELFF,TRBJ2-2,-,-,TRBV19
TGTGCCAGCAGTGCGACTAGCGGCTCCTACGAGCAGTACTTC,CASSATSGSYEQYF,TRBJ2-7,TRBD2,-,TRBV28
TGTGCCAGCAGTACGGACAGTCCCCATGAAAAACTGTTTTTT,CASSTDSPHEKLFF,TRBJ1-4,-,-,TRBV27
TGTGCCAGCAGTTTATTAGGGAGCACTGAAGCTTTCTTT,CASSLLGSTEAFF,TRBJ1-1,-,-,TRBV27
TGTGCCAGCAGTGAATCGGGGGGAGGGCCCGCTTTT,CASSESGGGPAF,TRBJ1-1,-,-,TRBV25-1
TGTGCCAGCAGTGAGGACTCGCAACGGGAGACCCAGTACTTC,CASSEDSQRETQYF,TRBJ2-5,-,-,TRBV25-1
TGTGCCAGCTCCCGCTCGGTTCTGGCGCAGTATTTT,CASSRSVLAQYF,TRBJ2-3,-,-,TRBV18
TGTGCCAGCAGCGGGACAGATGGCTACACCTTC,CASSGTDGYTF,TRBJ1-2,TRBD1,few,TRBV5-4
TGTGCCAGCAGTAGCGGGAGCTCCTACGAGCAGTACTTC,CASSSGSSYEQYF,TRBJ2-7,TRBD2,-,TRBV28
TGTGCCAGCAGTTTCCAGTGGTCTTCACCCCTCCACTTT,CASSFQWSSPLHF,TRBJ1-6,-,-,TRBV28
TGTGCCAGCAGCTTGGTTCTGGGGCTAAGAACAGATACGCAGTATTTT,CASSLVLGLRTDTQYF,TRBJ2-3,-,-,TRBV5-8
TGTGCCAGCAGCGTAGCCGACCGCCCGGGACAGGGGTTAGACGAGCAGTACTTC,CASSVADRPGQGLDEQYF,TRBJ2-7,TRBD1,-,TRBV9